What follows are 11 T cell receptor beta chains derived from one specimen sequenced in a study of blood T cell repertoires in COVID-19. Sequencing was performed with immunoSEQ multiplex PCR; in TCRdb, only in-frame clones are kept and a portion is missing. The sample shows about 250,000 clones, about 80% of them seen only once. Sequencing was done on a sample of peripheral blood. Source of these receptors: a man aged 80 or over with acute or convalescent COVID-19.

The genes are TRBV30 and TRBJ2-6; D uncertain. The CDR3 consists of 13 residues. Trimming removed 3 bases from V and 2 bases from J, with 5 bases in between. Per germline, CDR1 GTSNPN and CDR2 SVGIG (reference sequence). For the CDR3, the DNA is TGTGCCTGGAGGAGAGCTGGGGCCAACGTCCTGACTTTC. It specifies CAWRRAGANVLTF.

This clone was observed once. The chain combines TRBV18 with TRBJ1-2; D remains unclear. CDR1 and CDR2 from the germline V gene are KGHSH and LQKENI. The CDR3 has 14 amino acids. The V gene lost 2 bases and the J gene lost 4 bases, with 11 bases spanning the gap. In nucleotides, the CDR3 is TGTGCCAGCTCACCAACTGACCGGGGCTATGGCTACACCTTC. Its translation: CASSPTDRGYGYTF.

The CDR3 coding sequence is TGTGCCTCGGGTCAGCCCCAGCATTTT. Protein product: CASGQPQHF. The chain uses TRBV19 and TRBJ1-5; no clear D gene. CDR1 and CDR2 (germline): LNHDA, SQIVND (reference sequence). CDR3 length: 9 amino acids. Trimming took off 11 bases at V and 6 bases at J, with 5 bases between the two ends.

The chain recombines TRBV3-1 (or the pseudogene TRBV3-2) with TRBJ1-2; D is unclear. The V end lost 2 bases, the J end lost 2 bases, and 12 bases lay between the germline ends. The length of the CDR3 is 15 residues. The germline V gene encodes CDR1 LGHDT and CDR2 YNNKEL (reference sequence). Here the CDR3 reads CASSQRHSANYGYTF. The CDR3, as DNA: TGTGCCAGCAGCCAAAGACACTCCGCCAACTATGGCTACACCTTC.

J is TRBJ1-1 and V is TRBV19; TRBD1 might be the D (5 bases). Between the trimmed V and J ends, which lost 6 bases and 0 bases, there was a span of 5 bases. CDR3 length: 12 residues. The germline V gene has CDR1 LNHDA and CDR2 SQIVND (reference sequence). CDR3 coding DNA: TGTGCCAGTAGGGACATGAACACTGAAGCTTTCTTT. Amino acids: CASRDMNTEAFF.

The rearrangement uses TRBV19 and TRBJ2-7; 7 bases agree with TRBD1. V was pared by 6 bases and J by 2 bases, with 7 bases of the junction left unmatched. Germline assignment: CDR1 LNHDA and CDR2 SQIVND (reference sequence). This CDR3 has 14 residues. CDR3 DNA: TGTGCCAGTAGCAGCCGGGACAGAACCTACGAGCAGTACTTC. Amino acids: CASSSRDRTYEQYF.

The chain carries TRBV18 and TRBJ2-6; 8 nucleotides agree with TRBD1. The CDR3 consists of 17 residues. In germline, CDR1 is KGHSH, CDR2 LQKENI. The V and J ends lost 2 bases and 2 bases, in that order; junction bases with no gene match: 5. The chain's CDR3 is CASSPGAGGAGANVLTF. In DNA, the CDR3 is TGTGCCAGCTCACCAGGCGCAGGGGGCGCTGGGGCCAACGTCCTGACTTTC.

This chain connects TRBV11-1 to TRBJ2-7; D gene unclear. V lost 5 bases and J 0 bases, leaving 14 bases between the germline ends. CDR1 and CDR2 (germline): SGHAT, FQDESV (reference sequence). The CDR3 is 15 residues long. CDR3 residues: CASSPTSDSSYEQYF. The CDR3 nucleotides read TGTGCCAGCAGCCCTACTTCCGATAGCTCCTACGAGCAGTACTTC.

The rearrangement joins TRBV5-4 to TRBJ1-1; tentative D call: TRBD1 (5 bases). This CDR3 contains 15 residues. Germline values: CDR1 SGHNT, CDR2 YYREEE (reference sequence). V gave up 0 bases and J gave up 1 base, with 10 bases separating them. CDR3 DNA sequence: TGTGCCAGCAGCTTGGTAGTGGGGGGGAACACTGAAGCTTTCTTT. This translates into CASSLVVGGNTEAFF. The complete variable domain, with remaining parts taken from reference TRBV5-4 and TRBJ1-1, reads ETGVTQSPTHLIKTRGQQVTLRCSSQSGHNTVSWYQQALGQGPQFIFQYYREEENGRGNFPPRFSGLQFPNYSSELNVNALELDDSALYLCASSLVVGGNTEAFFGQGTRLTVV.

This chain uses TRBV12-1 with TRBJ2-5; the table's D call of TRBD1 was not tested on the DNA. TRBV12-1 is described as a pseudogene. The length of the CDR3 is 14 residues. This chain's CDR3 is CASSFPRDTETQYF. CDR3 DNA sequence: TGTGCCAGCAGCTTTCCCCGGGACACAGAGACCCAGTACTTC.

This clone was recorded once. The chain is built from TRBV5-4 and TRBJ2-1; 7 nucleotides align to TRBD1. The CDR3 contains 15 residues. CDR1 and CDR2 from the germline V gene are SGHNT and YYREEE (reference sequence). V shed 0 bases and J 6 bases; nucleotides not matched to a gene: 6. The CDR3 is CASSLETGMGNEQFF. CDR3 in DNA: TGTGCCAGCAGCTTGGAGACAGGGATGGGCAATGAGCAGTTCTTC.